This entry features one TCR beta chain sequence. Researchers ran the PCR with 60 Vbeta and 13 Jbeta primers. Sequencing used immunoSEQ multiplex PCR; TCRdb keeps in-frame clones, though not all of them. The profile shows about 140,000 clones, 60% to 85% of them singletons. The V end was cut by 7 bases, the J end by 1 base, with 19 bases between. The CDR3 sequence is 16 residues long. Germline-derived CDR1 and CDR2 are LNHDA and SQIVND (reference sequence). These data are taken from a study of cytomegalovirus exposure and HLA in healthy donors. Study-wide background: Membership in the Caucasian-associated ancestry cluster was found for 75% to 90% of approximately 400 genotyped donors.

This TCR was sampled from a female donor in good health and CMV-seropositive. The V and J genes are TRBV19 and TRBJ1-1; no firm D call. Input material: PBMCs. The CDR3 spells CASTPSLRSSNTEAFF. CDR3 DNA sequence: TGTGCCAGTACCCCCTCCCTCCGGAGTTCGAACACTGAAGCTTTCTTT.